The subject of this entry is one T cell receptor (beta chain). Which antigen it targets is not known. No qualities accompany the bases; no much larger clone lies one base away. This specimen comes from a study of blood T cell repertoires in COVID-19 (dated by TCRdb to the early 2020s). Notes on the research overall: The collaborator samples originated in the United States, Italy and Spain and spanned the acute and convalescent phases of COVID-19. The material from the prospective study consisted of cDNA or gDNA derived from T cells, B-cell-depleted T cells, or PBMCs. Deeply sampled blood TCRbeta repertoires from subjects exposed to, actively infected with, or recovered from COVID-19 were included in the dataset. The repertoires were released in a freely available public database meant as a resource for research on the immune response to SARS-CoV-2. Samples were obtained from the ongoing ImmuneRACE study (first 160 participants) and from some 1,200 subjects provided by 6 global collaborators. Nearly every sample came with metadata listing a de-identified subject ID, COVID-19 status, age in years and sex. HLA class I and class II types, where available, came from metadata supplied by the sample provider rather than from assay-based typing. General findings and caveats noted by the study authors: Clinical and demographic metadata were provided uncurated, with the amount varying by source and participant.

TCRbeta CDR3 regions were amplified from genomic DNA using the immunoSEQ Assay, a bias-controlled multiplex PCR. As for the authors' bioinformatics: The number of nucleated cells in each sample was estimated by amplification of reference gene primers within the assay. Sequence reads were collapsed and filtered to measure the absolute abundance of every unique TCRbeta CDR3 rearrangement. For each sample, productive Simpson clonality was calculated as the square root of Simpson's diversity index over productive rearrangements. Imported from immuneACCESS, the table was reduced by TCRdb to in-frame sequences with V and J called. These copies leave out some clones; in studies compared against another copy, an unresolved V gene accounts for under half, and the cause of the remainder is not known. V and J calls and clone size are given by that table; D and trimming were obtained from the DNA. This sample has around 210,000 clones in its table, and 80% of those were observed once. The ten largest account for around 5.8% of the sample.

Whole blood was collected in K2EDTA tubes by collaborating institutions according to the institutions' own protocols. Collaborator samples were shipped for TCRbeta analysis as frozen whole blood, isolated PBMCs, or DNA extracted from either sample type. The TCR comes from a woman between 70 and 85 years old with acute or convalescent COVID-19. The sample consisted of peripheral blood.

The CDR3 corresponds to CASSNGLAGRIDTQYF. The DNA is as follows: TGTGCCAGCAGCAATGGACTAGCGGGAAGGATAGATACGCAGTATTTT. The receptor chain draws on TRBV2 and TRBJ2-3, and TRBD2 aligns with 12 junction nucleotides. The CDR1 and CDR2 encoded by the germline V gene are SNHLY and FYNNEI. Inclusive of the bounding cysteine and phenylalanine, the CDR3 is 16 residues long. Only the CDR3 part of the read is kept: 48 bases, read in frame from the first base. Clipping removes 6 bases from V and 5 bases from J, with 9 as the unmatched junction base count. With the portions outside the CDR3 filled from the reference TRBV2 and TRBJ2-3 genes, the complete variable region becomes EPEVTQTPSHQVTQMGQEVILRCVPISNHLYFYWYRQILGQKVEFLVSFYNNEISEKSEIFDDQFSVERPDGSNFTLKIRSTKLEDSAMYFCASSNGLAGRIDTQYFGPGTRLTVL.